This TCR beta chain was retrieved from a study of blood T cell repertoires in COVID-19. Turning to the study itself: In each case, the material was cDNA or gDNA derived from T cells, B-cell-depleted T cells, or PBMCs.

Per the authors' pipeline: Researchers report that nucleated cell counts were estimated from reference gene primer amplification. Using immunoSEQ multiplex PCR, the repertoire was profiled, and TCRdb retains in-frame clones only, with some absent. The D gene and trimming were derived from the DNA, and the V and J assignments and clone size from that table. Seen here are some 150,000 clones, 84% observed once, and the top ten hold more than 4.5%. Germline trimming cut 2 bases from V and 4 bases from J; bases unmatched to any gene: 4. The CDR3 length is 16 residues. Germline CDR1 and CDR2: KGHSH and LQKENI.

The sample comprised PBMCs or T cells enriched from blood (not recorded which). The chain joins TRBV18 to TRBJ2-2, with 10 bases aligning to TRBD2. This TCR was sampled from a woman between 45 and 65 years old who had been exposed to COVID-19. CDR3: CASSPIRLAGTGELFF. The CDR3 nucleotides read TGTGCCAGCTCACCAATTCGACTAGCGGGCACCGGGGAGCTGTTTTTT.